These 14 T cell receptor beta chains were sequenced from one sample in a study of Ad26.COV2.S vaccination and SARS-CoV-2 variants. Profiling relied on immunoSEQ multiplex PCR, and the TCRdb table lists in-frame clones only, not all of them. The sample records 290,000 or so clones, around 87% being singletons. Treatment: roughly 18 received Ad26.COV2.S at low or high dose, single or two shots; about five received placebo; per-sample allocation not given. Samples analyzed were those drawn on day 63 after the first vaccine or placebo injection. The sequenced sample was peripheral blood, obtained in a trial of Ad26.COV2.S vaccine versus placebo. All receptors come from a person aged 18-65 years who received the Ad26.COV2.S COVID-19 vaccine or a placebo.

The rearrangement links TRBV6-2 or TRBV6-3 to TRBJ1-2; 8 bases are a match to TRBD1. Germline values: CDR1 MNHEY, CDR2 SVGEGT. The CDR3 runs to 13 residues. With V trimmed by 4 bases and J by 8 bases, 6 bases remained unmatched. CDR3 coding DNA: TGTGCCAGCAGTTCGGACAGGGTGGAAGGCTACACCTTC. Amino acids: CASSSDRVEGYTF.

This chain connects TRBV7-6 to TRBJ1-1; D is possibly TRBD1 (5 bases). The germline gives CDR1 SGHVS, CDR2 FNYEAQ. The V gene lost 5 bases and the J gene lost 0 bases, with 13 bases spanning the gap. The CDR3 spans 15 residues. The CDR3 nucleotides are TGTGCCAGCAGCCCCCTGGGGGGACTGAACACTGAAGCTTTCTTT. The encoded protein is CASSPLGGLNTEAFF.

The chain employs TRBV5-1 and TRBJ1-2, with a possible D match to TRBD1 (5 bases). Germline CDR1 SGHRS, CDR2 YFSETQ. The CDR3 has 15 amino acids. The V gene lost 2 bases and the J gene lost 7 bases, with 18 bases spanning the gap. CDR3 protein: CASSLPGASGGGYTF. CDR3 nucleotides: TGCGCCAGCAGCTTACCGGGCGCCTCGGGGGGTGGCTACACCTTC.

This chain uses TRBV18 with TRBJ2-1; no firm D call. The CDR3 totals 14 residues. CDR1 is KGHSH and CDR2 is LQKENI in the germline V gene. Trimming removed 0 bases from V and 5 bases from J, with 8 bases in between. The CDR3 here is CASSPPYPNNEQFF. DNA for the CDR3: TGTGCCAGCTCACCACCGTATCCGAACAATGAGCAGTTCTTC.

The chain links TRBV7-2 to TRBJ2-3; 7 bases agree with TRBD2. The V segment lost 8 bases and the J segment 4 bases; nucleotides outside the gene matches: 3. CDR3 length: 12 amino acids. The germline V gene encodes CDR1 SGHTA and CDR2 FQGNSA. This CDR3 is CASRGESDTQYF. The CDR3 bases are TGTGCCAGCCGGGGGGAATCAGATACGCAGTATTTT.

The gene calls are TRBV5-5 and TRBJ2-6; possible D gene TRBD1, 5 bases. Germline V CDR1 and CDR2: SGHKS, YYEKEE (reference sequence). Trimming cost V 4 bases and J 0 bases, with 11 bases left between them. The CDR3 is 16 amino acids. CDR3 sequence reads: CASSPRQLSGANVLTF. For the CDR3, the DNA is TGTGCCAGCAGCCCGAGACAGCTCTCTGGGGCCAACGTCCTGACTTTC.

The chain uses TRBV7-8 and TRBJ1-1, with 9 bases aligning to TRBD1. V lost 3 bases, J lost 8 bases, and 7 bases stayed unmatched. Germline V gene data show CDR1 as SGHVS and CDR2 as FQNEAQ. The CDR3 sequence is 14 residues long. The CDR3 bases are TGTGCCAGCAGCTTGGAGGGGACAGGGCGAGAAGCTTTCTTT. This gives the protein CASSLEGTGREAFF.

The V gene is TRBV3-1 (or the pseudogene TRBV3-2), the J gene TRBJ1-1, with no clear D. Trimming removed 2 bases at V and 1 base at J, with 5 bases between. There are 13 residues in the CDR3. From germline, CDR1 is LGHDT and CDR2 YNNKEL (reference sequence). The CDR3 sequence: CASSQTGNTEAFF. CDR3 nucleotides: TGTGCCAGCAGCCAAACGGGGAACACTGAAGCTTTCTTT.

CDR3 coding DNA: TGTGCCATCAGTGGGGGCCAGGGGAATCAGCCCCAGCATTTT. Translation: CAISGGQGNQPQHF. The chain uses TRBV10-3 and TRBJ1-5, with D perhaps TRBD1 (6 bases). The CDR3 runs to 14 residues. Germline lookup yields CDR1 ENHRY and CDR2 SYGVKD. V dropped 4 bases and J dropped 4 bases, with 11 bases sitting between them.

CDR3 in DNA: TGTGCCAGTAGGGACAGGGATCAGCCCCAGCATTTT. It encodes CASRDRDQPQHF. The rearrangement joins TRBV19 to TRBJ1-5; 8 positions match TRBD1. This CDR3 region has 12 residues. J lost 5 bases, V lost 6 bases, and 0 bases had no gene match. Germline CDR1 is LNHDA and CDR2 is SQIVND (reference sequence). Together with reference TRBV19 and TRBJ1-5, the CDR3 gives the full variable domain: DGGITQSPKYLFRKEGQNVTLSCEQNLNHDAMYWYRQDPGQGLRLIYYSQIVNDFQKGDIAEGYSVSREKKESFPLTVTSAQKNPTAFYLCASRDRDQPQHFGDGTRLSIL.

The genes are TRBV27 and TRBJ1-1; D may be TRBD1 (5 bases). The CDR3 has 14 residues. V was clipped by 0 bases and J by 4 bases, with 9 bases between them. The germline CDR1 and CDR2 sequences are MNHEY and SMNVEV (reference sequence). The CDR3 nucleotides read TGTGCCAGCAGTTTATCCGACAGCTTCACTGAAGCTTTCTTT. It codes for CASSLSDSFTEAFF.

The chain carries TRBV3-1 (or the pseudogene TRBV3-2) and TRBJ1-1; D gene unclear. V was trimmed by 4 bases and J by 7 bases, leaving 13 bases between them. The germline V gene encodes CDR1 LGHDT and CDR2 YNNKEL (reference sequence). The CDR3 is 13 amino acids. The CDR3 DNA is TGTGCCAGCAGCCCCGTGGTGCGGGGTGAAGCTTTCTTT. Translation: CASSPVVRGEAFF.

V and J are TRBV11-1 and TRBJ2-3, with no clear D. Germline V gene data show CDR1 as SGHAT and CDR2 as FQDESV (reference sequence). Trimming shortened V by 2 bases and J by 4 bases, and 13 bases separated the two germline ends. The CDR3 spans 15 residues. This CDR3 is CASSLIPGLADTQYF. CDR3 DNA sequence: TGTGCCAGCAGCTTAATTCCGGGTTTGGCAGATACGCAGTATTTT.

The gene calls are TRBV11-2 and TRBJ2-7; D might be TRBD2 (6 bases). V lost 3 bases, J lost 0 bases, and 12 bases lay in between. The germline V gene encodes CDR1 SGHAT and CDR2 FQNNGV. The CDR3 has 15 residues. The CDR3 is CASSFFFGSSYEQYF. CDR3 nucleotides: TGTGCCAGCAGCTTTTTTTTCGGGAGCTCCTACGAGCAGTACTTC.